Following are 27 T cell receptor beta chains from one sample sequenced in a study of CD8 T cells in Susac syndrome. cDNA came from roughly 0.47 to 1 ug RNA primed by random hexamers. Via MiXCR, TCRdb re-called the immunoSEQ multiplex PCR reads, giving one row per CDR3 protein. The repertoire holds around 200,000 distinct CDR3 sequences, with approximately 95% as singletons. Sequencing used CD4+ T cells from PBMCs. All receptors come from a human donor in good health.

The chain carries TRBV18 and TRBJ2-7; 10 bases are a match to TRBD2. Germline V gene sequence: CDR1 KGHSH, CDR2 LQKENI. Trimming took 3 bases from V and 5 from J; bases not matched to a gene: 10. The CDR3 consists of 16 residues. CDR3 coding DNA: TGTGCCAGCTCACCCCGGGGGGCTAGCGGGAGCCACGAGCAGTACGTC. Its translation is CASSPRGASGSHEQYV.

V and J are TRBV27 and TRBJ2-3; D may be TRBD1 or TRBD2 (5 bases each). The CDR3 is 14 residues long. Trimming left V 3 bases short and J 4 bases short, with 11 bases between. CDR1 and CDR2 (germline): MNHEY, SMNVEV (reference sequence). In DNA, the CDR3 is TGTGCCAGCAGTTTTCGAGGGGCCGCAGATACGCAGTATTTT. Translated: CASSFRGAADTQYF.

The chain links TRBV7-2 to TRBJ1-5, with 7 positions matching TRBD1. The CDR3 spans 17 residues. Germline CDR1 reads SGHTA; CDR2 reads FQGNSA. With V trimmed by 5 bases and J by 0 bases, 10 bases remained unmatched. DNA of the CDR3: TGTGCCAGCAGCGCCCGGGCAGGGGGAAATAGCAATCAGCCCCAGCATTTT. Translating it yields CASSARAGGNSNQPQHF.

The chain carries TRBV19 and TRBJ2-6; TRBD2 matches 7 bases. After removal of 2 bases from V and 2 bases from J, the junction contained 9 bases not matched to a gene. From germline, CDR1 is LNHDA and CDR2 SQIVND (reference sequence). The CDR3 is 18 amino acids. In DNA, the CDR3 is TGTGCCAGTAGTATAAGGGAGGGTTCCGGTCCTGGGGCCAACGTCCTGACTTTC. This gives the protein CASSIREGSGPGANVLTF.

This chain connects TRBV30 to TRBJ2-4; TRBD1 is a possible D gene (6 bases). The CDR3 contains 13 residues. The V end was cut by 6 bases, the J end by 9 bases, with 18 bases between. In germline, CDR1 is GTSNPN, CDR2 SVGIG (reference sequence). The CDR3 sequence is CACRWTQGTIQYF. The CDR3 DNA reads TGTGCCTGCAGGTGGACTCAGGGGACCATTCAGTACTTC.

The chain is built from TRBV6-1 and TRBJ2-7; a weak D match, TRBD1 (6 bases). This CDR3 is built from 14 residues. Trimming removed 6 bases at V and 3 bases at J, with 15 bases between. Germline CDR1 reads MNHNS; CDR2 reads SASEGT. CDR3 sequence reads: CASRYREVGYEQYF. The CDR3 nucleotides read TGTGCCAGCAGGTACAGGGAAGTTGGCTACGAGCAGTACTTC.

V gene TRBV29-1 combines with J gene TRBJ2-7, with D possibly matching TRBD1 (6 bases). The CDR3 length is 11 residues. Trimming left V 4 bases short and J 12 bases short, with 16 bases between. Germline CDR1 and CDR2: SQVTM and ANQGSEA. The CDR3 DNA sequence: TGCAGCGTTGCGTCGGGACAATTTTTGTACGTC. Its translation: CSVASGQFLYV.

The chain couples TRBV12-3 or TRBV12-4 to TRBJ2-1; D is uncertain. CDR3 size: 13 residues. V lost 3 bases and J lost 8, with 11 bases in between. The CDR3 DNA is TGTGCCAGCAGTTTTGGGATGTACCATGAGCAGTTCTTC. This sequence encodes CASSFGMYHEQFF.

A note on this clonotype: At one boundary the junction diverges from the germline segment, which might be a read error. The J gene is TRBJ2-2, the V gene TRBV6-1; a possible D gene is TRBD2 (6 bases). CDR1 and CDR2 from the germline V gene are MNHNS and SASEGT. The CDR3 has 15 amino acids. The DNA of the CDR3 is TGTGCCATCAGTGTAACCCCGGGACTCCAAACGGAGCTGTTTTTT. It specifies CAISVTPGLQTELFF.

This chain uses TRBV3-1 with TRBJ2-5; D is unresolved. The CDR3 contains 14 residues. V was trimmed by 3 bases and J by 5 bases, leaving 13 bases between them. Germline values: CDR1 LGHDT, CDR2 YNNKEL (reference sequence). CDR3 region: CASSQPTVSETQYF. CDR3 DNA sequence: TGTGCCAGCAGCCAGCCGACGGTCTCTGAGACCCAGTACTTC.

The genes are TRBV20-1 and TRBJ2-3; D gene uncertain. This CDR3 contains 17 residues. CDR1 and CDR2 (germline): DFQATT, SNEGSKA (reference sequence). The V end lost 1 base, the J end lost 7 bases, and 24 bases lay between the germline ends. The chain's CDR3 is CSARVLAPRLPPHTQYF. The CDR3 nucleotides are TGCAGTGCTAGAGTCCTCGCCCCTCGGCTTCCTCCCCATACGCAGTATTTT.

The V gene is TRBV19, the J gene TRBJ2-3, with 8 bases fitting TRBD1. Germline CDR1 reads LNHDA; CDR2 reads SQIVND (reference sequence). The junction had 1 base not matched to a gene; V was cut back by 4 bases and J by 1 base. The CDR3 covers 14 residues. The CDR3 loop reads CASSTDRGTDTQYF. The CDR3 nucleotides read TGTGCCAGTAGTACGGACAGGGGCACAGATACGCAGTATTTT.

This clonotype was detected only once. The chain joins TRBV4-1 to TRBJ2-7, with D unresolved. Trimming took off 1 base at V and 6 bases at J, with 16 bases between the two ends. The CDR3 is 15 amino acids. Germline V gives CDR1 MGHRA, CDR2 YSYEKL. The CDR3 DNA sequence: TGCGCCAGCAGCCAAGCTGAGGCGTTGAACACCGAGCAGTACGTC. Residues: CASSQAEALNTEQYV.

V usage is TRBV20-1 and J usage is TRBJ2-7; no clear D gene. The CDR3 is 13 residues long. Germline V gene lookup returns CDR1 DFQATT and CDR2 SNEGSKA (reference sequence). V was pared by 6 bases and J by 6 bases, with 18 bases between. CDR3: CSAIEILGGEQYV. CDR3 bases: TGCAGTGCCATCGAGATTTTGGGTGGCGAGCAGTACGTC.

The V call is TRBV9, the J call TRBJ2-1; D possibly corresponds to TRBD2 (6 bases). Trimming stripped 0 bases from V and 7 bases from J, with 17 bases between. The CDR3 contains 16 residues. Germline-derived CDR1 and CDR2 are SGDLS and YYNGEE. The CDR3 nucleotides are TGTGCCAGCAGCGTAGTTACCCCGGGAGTCGAGAATGAGCAGTTCTTC. This encodes CASSVVTPGVENEQFF.

The chain uses TRBV9 and TRBJ2-5; the D is unclear. V lost 3 bases, J lost 8 bases, and 14 bases lay in between. This CDR3 has 13 residues. The germline CDR1 and CDR2 sequences are SGDLS and YYNGEE. This chain's CDR3 is CASSASIPGTQYF. The CDR3 region has the DNA TGTGCCAGCAGCGCGAGTATCCCGGGTACCCAGTACTTC.

This chain uses TRBV5-1 with TRBJ1-5, with D perhaps matching TRBD1 (6 bases). With 0 bases removed from V and 7 bases from J, the gap between germline ends came to 14 bases. The length of the CDR3 is 15 residues. The V gene's germline CDR1 is SGHRS and CDR2 YFSETQ. In DNA form, the CDR3 reads TGCGCCAGCAGCTTGGTAGCAGGGGATGGGCAGCCCCAGCATTTT. It translates to CASSLVAGDGQPQHF.

This clonotype was counted once. The chain recombines TRBV24-1 with TRBJ2-3; maybe TRBD1 (5 bases). The CDR3 spans 13 residues. CDR1 and CDR2 from the germline V gene are KGHDR and SFDVKD. V lost 8 bases and J 2 bases, leaving 10 bases between the germline ends. The CDR3 is CATTKTATDTQYF. In nucleotides, the CDR3 is TGTGCCACCACCAAGACAGCCACAGATACGCAGTATTTT.

The V and J genes are TRBV29-1 and TRBJ2-1, with D possibly TRBD2 on 5 matching bases. Trimming left V 3 bases short and J 12 bases short, with 15 bases between. Germline lookup yields CDR1 SQVTM and CDR2 ANQGSEA. The CDR3 loop spans 12 amino acids. DNA of the CDR3: TGCAGCGTTGAGGCGGGCCGTATTGGGCAGTTCTTC. Amino acid sequence: CSVEAGRIGQFF.

A word on this clonotype: Relative to the germline gene, one junction end is altered; a read error may explain this. The gene calls are TRBV12-3 or TRBV12-4 and TRBJ2-5; a weak D match, TRBD2 (5 bases). This CDR3 comprises 13 residues. The DNA of the CDR3 is TGTGCCAGCAGTCTAGCCCGCCAAGGCGCCCAGTACTTC. Translating gives CASSLARQGAQYF.

This clonotype came up a few times. The CDR3, as DNA: TGTGCCAGCAGTACCGGGACAGGGCAAGAGACCCAGTACTTC. Its translation is CASSTGTGQETQYF. This chain links TRBV7-2 with TRBJ2-5; 9 positions agree with TRBD1. The CDR3 runs to 14 residues. Germline V gives CDR1 SGHTA, CDR2 FQGNSA. V lost 6 bases to trimming and J lost 2 bases; unmatched junction nucleotides: 4.

The V and J genes are TRBV27 and TRBJ2-3; 8 bases fit TRBD1. Germline V CDR1 and CDR2: MNHEY, SMNVEV (reference sequence). The CDR3 loop spans 15 amino acids. The trim removed 10 bases at V and 8 bases at J, leaving 17 bases unmatched. The CDR3 DNA sequence: TGTGCCACCCAGGGGGCAGGGACAGGTTTGAGTACGCAGTATTTT. Its protein is CATQGAGTGLSTQYF.

This sequence joins TRBV7-3 and TRBJ1-4; TRBD1 is a possible D gene (5 bases). Germline V CDR1 and CDR2: SGHTA, FQGTGA. V lost 4 bases and J 5 bases, leaving 17 bases between the germline ends. CDR3 length: 16 residues. As DNA, the CDR3 is TGTGCCAGCAGCTCTAGAACCGGGACCGGGAATGAAAAACTGTTTTTT. Translated: CASSSRTGTGNEKLFF.

This chain connects TRBV28 to TRBJ2-1, with 9 bases identical to TRBD2. CDR3 length: 15 amino acids. Germline lookup yields CDR1 MDHEN and CDR2 SYDVKM. Trimming took 5 bases from V and 9 from J; bases not matched to a gene: 11. The CDR3 reads CASSRVAGAAIEQFF. The CDR3 DNA reads as TGTGCCAGCAGTCGAGTAGCGGGAGCGGCGATTGAGCAGTTCTTC.

The chain carries TRBV6-6 and TRBJ1-1; 7 bases map to TRBD1. The CDR3 contains 16 residues. V lost 0 bases, J lost 0 bases, and 4 bases stayed unmatched. Germline loops: CDR1 MNHNY, CDR2 SVGAGI (reference sequence). The CDR3 loop is CASSYSRQGMNTEAFF. CDR3 nucleotide sequence: TGTGCCAGCAGTTACTCCAGACAGGGAATGAACACTGAAGCTTTCTTT.

This chain connects TRBV7-9 to TRBJ2-5; D unresolved. CDR3 length: 15 amino acids. From germline, CDR1 is SEHNR and CDR2 FQNEAQ (reference sequence). V was shortened by 2 bases and J by 5 bases, with 15 bases between the two germline ends. The CDR3 loop is CASSLIVGRAETQYF. The CDR3 region has the DNA TGTGCCAGCAGCTTAATAGTCGGGCGAGCGGAGACCCAGTACTTC.

The chain combines TRBV6-5 with TRBJ2-1; D is unresolved. The V end was cut by 3 bases, the J end by 5 bases, with 14 bases between. This CDR3 has 15 amino acids. Germline V gives CDR1 MNHEY, CDR2 SVGAGI. In nucleotides, the CDR3 is TGTGCCAGCAGTTATTCCTACCGCGGAAACAATGAGCAGTTCTTC. It encodes CASSYSYRGNNEQFF.